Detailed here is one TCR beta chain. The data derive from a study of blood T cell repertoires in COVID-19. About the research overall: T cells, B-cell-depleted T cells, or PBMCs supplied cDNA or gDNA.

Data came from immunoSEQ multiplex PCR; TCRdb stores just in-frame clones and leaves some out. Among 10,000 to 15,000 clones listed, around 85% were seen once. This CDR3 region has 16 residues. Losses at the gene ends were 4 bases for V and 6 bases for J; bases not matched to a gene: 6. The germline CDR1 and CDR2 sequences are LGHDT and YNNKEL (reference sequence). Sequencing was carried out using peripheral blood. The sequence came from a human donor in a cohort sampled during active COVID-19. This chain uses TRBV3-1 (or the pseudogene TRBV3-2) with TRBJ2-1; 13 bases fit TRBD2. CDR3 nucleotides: TGTGCCAGCAGCCGACTAGCGGGAGGCGGGGCCAATGAGCAGTTCTTC. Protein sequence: CASSRLAGGGANEQFF.